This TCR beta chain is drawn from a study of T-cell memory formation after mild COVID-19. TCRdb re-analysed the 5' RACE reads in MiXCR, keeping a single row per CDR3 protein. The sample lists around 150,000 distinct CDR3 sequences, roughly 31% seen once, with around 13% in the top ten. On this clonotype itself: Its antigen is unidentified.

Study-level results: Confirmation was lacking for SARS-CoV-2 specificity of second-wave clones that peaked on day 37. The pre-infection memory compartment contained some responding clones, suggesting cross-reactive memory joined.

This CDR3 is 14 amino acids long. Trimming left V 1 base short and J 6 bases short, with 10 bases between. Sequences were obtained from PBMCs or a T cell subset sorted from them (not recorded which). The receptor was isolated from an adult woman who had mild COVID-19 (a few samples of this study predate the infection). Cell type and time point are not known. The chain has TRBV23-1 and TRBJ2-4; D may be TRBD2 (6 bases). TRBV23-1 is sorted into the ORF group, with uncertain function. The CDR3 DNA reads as TGCGCCAGCAGTCAATGGAGGGTTCTAAACATTCAGTACTTC. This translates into CASSQWRVLNIQYF.